A single sample is the source of the 6 T cell receptor beta chains below, sequenced in a study of CD8 T cells in Susac syndrome. Reverse transcription of about 0.45 to 1 ug RNA was carried out with random hexamers. Each CDR3 protein is one row after TCRdb ran MiXCR on the immunoSEQ multiplex PCR reads. Found here are about 250,000 distinct CDR3 sequences, just over 90% of them singletons; the top ten hold around 0.072%. Sample: CD4+ T cells from PBMCs. The receptor source for this set is a human donor with multiple sclerosis.

The chain combines TRBV14 with TRBJ2-4; TRBD1 matches 7 bases. V was clipped by 5 bases and J by 4 bases; unmatched bases: 8. Germline CDR1 is SGHDN and CDR2 is FVKESK. The CDR3 is made up of 15 amino acids. CDR3 amino acids: CASSLTGTDKNIQYF. As DNA, the CDR3 is TGTGCCAGCAGCTTAACCGGGACAGATAAAAACATTCAGTACTTC. Together with reference TRBV14 and TRBJ2-4, the CDR3 gives the full variable domain: EAGVTQFPSHSVIEKGQTVTLRCDPISGHDNLYWYRRVMGKEIKFLLHFVKESKQDESGMPNNRFLAERTGGTYSTLKVQPAELEDSGVYFCASSLTGTDKNIQYFGAGTRLSVL.

This chain links TRBV5-1 with TRBJ2-1, with 14 nucleotides matching TRBD2. CDR3 length: 16 residues. Losses at the gene ends were 4 bases for V and 6 bases for J; bases not matched to a gene: 6. From germline, CDR1 is SGHRS and CDR2 YFSETQ. The CDR3 here is CASSRAGTSGGNEQFF. In nucleotides, the CDR3 is TGCGCCAGCAGCCGGGCCGGGACTAGCGGGGGCAATGAGCAGTTCTTC.

Written as DNA, the CDR3 is TGCGCCAGCAGCTTGTTGTCCGGCACCGGGGAGCTGTTTTTT. Protein product: CASSLLSGTGELFF. The V and J genes are TRBV5-1 and TRBJ2-2; no reliable D call. The CDR3 runs 14 residues. Looked up from germline, CDR1 is SGHRS and CDR2 is YFSETQ. V was clipped by 1 base and J by 4 bases, with 8 bases between them.

This CDR3 reads CASSFRQGTGARFGYGYTF. CDR3 DNA: TGTGCCAGCAGTTTTAGACAGGGGACCGGGGCTCGCTTCGGATATGGCTACACCTTC. The rearrangement uses TRBV6-5 and TRBJ1-2; 8 positions agree with TRBD1. The length of the CDR3 is 19 residues. Germline lookup yields CDR1 MNHEY and CDR2 SVGAGI. The V segment lost 4 bases and the J segment 5 bases; nucleotides outside the gene matches: 21.

The chain recombines TRBV7-2 with TRBJ2-3; D possibly uses TRBD1 or TRBD2 (6 bases each). The CDR3 sequence is 13 residues long. Trimming stripped 1 base from V and 14 bases from J, with 16 bases between. Germline V gene sequence: CDR1 SGHTA, CDR2 FQGNSA. The CDR3: CASSLGVGGVGYF. Written as DNA, the CDR3 is TGTGCCAGCAGCTTAGGAGTGGGGGGCGTCGGGTATTTT.

The V gene is TRBV19, the J gene TRBJ1-2; TRBD1 matches at 9 bases. CDR1 LNHDA and CDR2 SQIVND come from the germline V gene (reference sequence). The CDR3 is made up of 15 amino acids. J was trimmed by 4 bases and V by 5 bases; bases with no gene match: 8. The CDR3 DNA reads as TGTGCCAGTAGTGTCGACTGGGACAGGGTCTATGGCTACACCTTC. Protein sequence: CASSVDWDRVYGYTF. The full variable domain, with the rest looked up from reference TRBV19 and TRBJ1-2, is DGGITQSPKYLFRKEGQNVTLSCEQNLNHDAMYWYRQDPGQGLRLIYYSQIVNDFQKGDIAEGYSVSREKKESFPLTVTSAQKNPTAFYLCASSVDWDRVYGYTFGSGTRLTVV.